These 18 T cell receptor beta chains were all obtained from the same sample, sequenced in a study of shared clonotypes between healthy human individuals. The assay was immunoSEQ multiplex PCR, and TCRdb's table has in-frame clones only and misses some. Counted here are approximately 240,000 clones, under 80% occurring once; the ten biggest clones make up over 8.5%. The material sequenced was memory CD4+ T cells sorted from blood. Regarding subset: CD45RA-negative fraction. These receptors all stem from a man aged 25-45 years in good health.

The CDR3 protein is CASSLNRVIGNQPQHF. Here the CDR3 DNA reads TGTGCCAGCAGCTTAAATCGGGTTATTGGCAATCAGCCCCAGCATTTT. V and J are TRBV7-8 and TRBJ1-5; D not resolved. CDR3 length: 16 residues. Germline V gene sequence: CDR1 SGHVS, CDR2 FQNEAQ. Trimming stripped 2 bases from V and 2 bases from J, with 13 bases between.

This clone was recorded once. The rearrangement uses TRBV29-1 and TRBJ2-3; 9 nucleotides line up with TRBD1. V dropped 8 bases and J dropped 2; count of bases not matched to a gene: 5. There are 13 residues in the CDR3. Germline CDR1 is SQVTM and CDR2 is ANQGSEA. This CDR3 is CSSDRGATDTQYF. The CDR3 region has the DNA TGCAGCAGCGACAGGGGGGCCACAGATACGCAGTATTTT.

J is TRBJ1-4 and V is TRBV6-6; TRBD1 is a possible D gene (6 bases). This CDR3 contains 16 residues. The V end lost 6 bases, the J end lost 0 bases, and 14 bases lay between the germline ends. Germline assignment: CDR1 MNHNY and CDR2 SVGAGI (reference sequence). DNA for the CDR3: TGTGCCAGCAGGCGGGCGGGGGGCGCAACTAATGAAAAACTGTTTTTT. Its translation: CASRRAGGATNEKLFF.

Only a few counts were recorded for this clone. V and J are TRBV18 and TRBJ2-2; D is unclear. The V gene's germline CDR1 is KGHSH and CDR2 LQKENI. V dropped 3 bases and J dropped 6 bases, with 17 bases sitting between them. This CDR3 is 16 amino acids long. CDR3 sequence (DNA): TGTGCCAGCTCACCGTCCAGTACGGGCAAAGCCGGGGAGCTGTTTTTT. Translated: CASSPSSTGKAGELFF.

The V call is TRBV6-1, the J call TRBJ2-7; D is possibly TRBD2 (6 bases). The V end was cut by 6 bases, the J end by 3 bases, with 18 bases between. This CDR3 region has 15 residues. Germline V gives CDR1 MNHNS, CDR2 SASEGT. The CDR3 protein is CASRSASASRYEQYF. Here the CDR3 DNA reads TGTGCCAGCAGGAGCGCTAGCGCTAGTCGCTACGAGCAGTACTTC.

This clone showed up many times. The chain couples TRBV28 to TRBJ2-7; TRBD1 aligns across 10 bases. CDR3 length equals 16 residues. Trimming took 3 bases from V and 3 from J; bases not matched to a gene: 8. Germline V gene sequence: CDR1 MDHEN, CDR2 SYDVKM. The CDR3 loop is CASSLPTGGIGYEQYF. CDR3 DNA: TGTGCCAGCAGTTTGCCGACAGGGGGCATAGGCTACGAGCAGTACTTC. Variable domain in full (rest from reference TRBV28 and TRBJ2-7): DVKVTQSSRYLVKRTGEKVFLECVQDMDHENMFWYRQDPGLGLRLIYFSYDVKMKEKGDIPEGYSVSREKKERFSLILESASTNQTSMYLCASSLPTGGIGYEQYFGPGTRLTVT.

This rearrangement joins TRBV25-1 to TRBJ1-3; D is perhaps TRBD1 (5 bases). CDR1 and CDR2 (germline): MGHDK, SYGVNS. The CDR3 spans 17 residues. The ends were cut back, 4 bases at V and 2 bases at J, with 18 bases in the middle. The CDR3 loop reads CASSAPTGPAPGNTIYF. The CDR3 DNA is TGTGCCAGCAGTGCCCCCACGGGACCCGCCCCTGGAAACACCATATATTTT. The entire variable domain, with the rest obtained from reference TRBV25-1 and TRBJ1-3, is as follows: EADIYQTPRYLVIGTGKKITLECSQTMGHDKMYWYQQDPGMELHLIHYSYGVNSTEKGDLSSESTVSRIRTEHFPLTLESARPSHTSQYLCASSAPTGPAPGNTIYFGEGSWLTVV.

This clone showed up just once. The genes are TRBV14 and TRBJ2-5; 7 nucleotides line up with TRBD2. The junction had 8 bases not matched to a gene; V was cut back by 0 bases and J by 1 base. The V gene's germline CDR1 is SGHDN and CDR2 FVKESK. The CDR3 is 17 residues long. CDR3 in DNA: TGTGCCAGCAGCCAAGAGGGTGGTAGCGGGCTCCAAGAGACCCAGTACTTC. It is translated as CASSQEGGSGLQETQYF.

Points on this clone: Other DNA sequences within the sample encode an identical CDR3. CDR3 region: CSVGASGRNTGELFF. Here the CDR3 DNA reads TGCAGCGTTGGCGCGAGCGGGAGGAACACCGGGGAGCTGTTTTTT. This chain links TRBV29-1 with TRBJ2-2, with TRBD2 matching over 8 bases. CDR1 SQVTM and CDR2 ANQGSEA come from the germline V gene. The junction had 5 bases not matched to a gene; V was cut back by 4 bases and J by 1 base. The CDR3 length is 15 residues.

The rearrangement joins TRBV7-9 to TRBJ2-1; D tentatively reads TRBD1 or TRBD2 (5 bases each). The V end was cut by 5 bases, the J end by 3 bases, with 17 bases between. Germline V gene data show CDR1 as SEHNR and CDR2 as FQNEAQ (reference sequence). CDR3 length: 16 amino acids. CDR3 nucleotides: TGTGCCAGCAGCCGAGGGAAGTGGGACGGCTACAATGAGCAGTTCTTC. This codes for CASSRGKWDGYNEQFF.

This clone occurred once. The chain carries TRBV5-1 and TRBJ2-2, with 9 bases aligning to TRBD1. CDR3 length equals 15 residues. Germline trimming cut 3 bases from V and 3 bases from J; bases unmatched to any gene: 3. Per germline, CDR1 SGHRS and CDR2 YFSETQ. CDR3 in amino acids: CASSYDRGDTGELFF. The CDR3 coding sequence is TGCGCCAGCAGCTATGACAGGGGGGACACCGGGGAGCTGTTTTTT. The full variable domain, its missing parts supplied by reference TRBV5-1 and TRBJ2-2, is KAGVTQTPRYLIKTRGQQVTLSCSPISGHRSVSWYQQTPGQGLQFLFEYFSETQRNKGNFPGRFSGRQFSNSRSEMNVSTLELGDSALYLCASSYDRGDTGELFFGEGSRLTVL.

J is TRBJ2-1 and V is TRBV14, with D possibly called TRBD1 or TRBD2 (5 bases each). The CDR3 loop spans 15 amino acids. The germline CDR1 and CDR2 sequences are SGHDN and FVKESK. The V gene lost 1 base and the J gene lost 5 bases, with 12 bases spanning the gap. CDR3 sequence: CASSQVQVGNNEQFF. The CDR3 DNA reads TGTGCCAGCAGCCAAGTACAGGTCGGGAACAATGAGCAGTTCTTC.

The rearrangement links TRBV2 to TRBJ2-1; tentatively, D is TRBD1 (6 bases). The V and J ends lost 6 bases and 9 bases respectively, with 15 bases between them. CDR1 SNHLY and CDR2 FYNNEI come from the germline V gene. The CDR3 extends over 13 amino acids. CDR3 in DNA: TGTGCCAGCAGCGACGAAGGGGGTGTTGAGCAGTTCTTC. This sequence encodes CASSDEGGVEQFF.

This sequence joins TRBV5-1 and TRBJ2-1; D is uncertain. Trimming cost V 4 bases and J 0 bases, with 17 bases left between them. The length of the CDR3 is 17 residues. Germline CDR1 SGHRS, CDR2 YFSETQ. The CDR3 protein is CASSVGLNMGSYNEQFF. Here the CDR3 DNA reads TGCGCCAGCAGCGTGGGTTTGAACATGGGCTCCTACAATGAGCAGTTCTTC.

The gene calls are TRBV7-9 and TRBJ1-2, with D possibly being TRBD1 (6 bases). The germline V gene encodes CDR1 SEHNR and CDR2 FQNEAQ (reference sequence). The CDR3 covers 13 residues. Between the trimmed V and J ends, which lost 5 bases and 4 bases, there was a span of 11 bases. The CDR3 DNA is TGTGCCAGCAGCCCAGGGGCCAGCTATGGCTACACCTTC. This codes for CASSPGASYGYTF.

V and J are TRBV7-2 and TRBJ2-7; a weak D match, TRBD2 (5 bases). The germline gives CDR1 SGHTA, CDR2 FQGNSA. The CDR3 has 15 amino acids. Trimming took 1 base from V and 0 from J, leaving 10 bases between them. DNA for the CDR3: TGTGCCAGCAGCTTAGGGGAGCGGAACTCCTACGAGCAGTACTTC. Translation: CASSLGERNSYEQYF.

Only a few counts were recorded for this clone. The rearrangement uses TRBV6-5 and TRBJ2-5, with D perhaps given as TRBD1 or TRBD2 (6 bases each). Germline CDR1 is MNHEY and CDR2 is SVGAGI. Trimming stripped 7 bases from V and 7 bases from J, with 13 bases between. The CDR3 contains 12 residues. CDR3 sequence (DNA): TGTGCCAGCATCGACGAGGGGGGGACCCAGTACTTC. Translating it yields CASIDEGGTQYF.

The chain joins TRBV15 to TRBJ2-5; D is possibly TRBD1 (5 bases). The V gene's germline CDR1 is LNHNV and CDR2 YYDKDF (reference sequence). The CDR3 spans 14 residues. Trimming took off 0 bases at V and 2 bases at J, with 7 bases between the two ends. CDR3 sequence (DNA): TGTGCCACCAGCAGAGACAGGGCTCAAGAGACCCAGTACTTC. Translating gives CATSRDRAQETQYF.